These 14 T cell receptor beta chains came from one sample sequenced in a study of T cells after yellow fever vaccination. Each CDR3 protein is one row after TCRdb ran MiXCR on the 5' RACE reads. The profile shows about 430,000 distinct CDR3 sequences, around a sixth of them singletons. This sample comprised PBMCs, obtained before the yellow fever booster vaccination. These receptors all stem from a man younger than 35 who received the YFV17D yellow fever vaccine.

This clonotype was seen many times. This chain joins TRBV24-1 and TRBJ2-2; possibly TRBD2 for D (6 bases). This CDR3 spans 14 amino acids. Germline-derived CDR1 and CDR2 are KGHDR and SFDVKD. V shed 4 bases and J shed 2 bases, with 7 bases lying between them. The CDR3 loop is CATSDGGNTGELFF. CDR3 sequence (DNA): TGTGCCACCAGTGACGGGGGAAACACCGGGGAGCTGTTTTTT.

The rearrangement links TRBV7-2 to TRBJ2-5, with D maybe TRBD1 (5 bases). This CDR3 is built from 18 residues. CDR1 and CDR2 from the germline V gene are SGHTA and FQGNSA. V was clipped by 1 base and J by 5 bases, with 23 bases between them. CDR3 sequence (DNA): TGTGCCAGCAGCTTAGGTACGCCCGCCTCTGGGCAGGGTGAGACCCAGTACTTC. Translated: CASSLGTPASGQGETQYF.

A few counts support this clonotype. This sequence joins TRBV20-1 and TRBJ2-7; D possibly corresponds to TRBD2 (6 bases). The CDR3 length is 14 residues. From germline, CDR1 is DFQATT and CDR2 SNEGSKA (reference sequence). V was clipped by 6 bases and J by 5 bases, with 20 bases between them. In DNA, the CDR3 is TGCAGTGCCCCGCGGGGCGCGGGGAGCGACGAGCAGTACTTC. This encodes CSAPRGAGSDEQYF.

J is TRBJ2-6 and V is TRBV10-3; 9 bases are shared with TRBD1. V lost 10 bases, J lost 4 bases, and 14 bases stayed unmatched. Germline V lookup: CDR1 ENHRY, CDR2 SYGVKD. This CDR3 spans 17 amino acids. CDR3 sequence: CATAWDRVLSGANVLTF. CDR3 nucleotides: TGTGCCACCGCCTGGGACAGGGTTTTATCGGGGGCCAACGTCCTGACTTTC.

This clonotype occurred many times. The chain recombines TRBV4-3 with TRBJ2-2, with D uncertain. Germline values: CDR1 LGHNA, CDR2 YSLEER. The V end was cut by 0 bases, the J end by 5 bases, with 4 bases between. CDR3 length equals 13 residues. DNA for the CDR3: TGCGCCAGCAGCCAAGAGCTAACCGGGGAGCTGTTTTTT. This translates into CASSQELTGELFF.

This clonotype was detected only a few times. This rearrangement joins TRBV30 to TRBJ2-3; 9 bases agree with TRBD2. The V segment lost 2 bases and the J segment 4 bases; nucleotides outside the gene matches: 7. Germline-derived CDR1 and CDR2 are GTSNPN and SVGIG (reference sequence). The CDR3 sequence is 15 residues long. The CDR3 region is CAWSQGLAEADTQYF. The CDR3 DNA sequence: TGTGCCTGGAGTCAGGGACTAGCCGAAGCAGATACGCAGTATTTT.

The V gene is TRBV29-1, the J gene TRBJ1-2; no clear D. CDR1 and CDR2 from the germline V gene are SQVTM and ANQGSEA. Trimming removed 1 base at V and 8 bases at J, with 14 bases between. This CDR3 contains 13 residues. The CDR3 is CSVEGSGISGYTF. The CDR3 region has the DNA TGCAGCGTTGAAGGTTCCGGGATTTCAGGCTACACCTTC.

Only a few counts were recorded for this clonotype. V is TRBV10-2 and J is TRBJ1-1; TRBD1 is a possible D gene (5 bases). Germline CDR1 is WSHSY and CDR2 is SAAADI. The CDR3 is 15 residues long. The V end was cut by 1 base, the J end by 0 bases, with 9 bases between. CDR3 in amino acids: CASSELRGVNTEAFF. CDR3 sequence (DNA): TGCGCCAGCAGTGAGTTGCGGGGCGTGAACACTGAAGCTTTCTTT.

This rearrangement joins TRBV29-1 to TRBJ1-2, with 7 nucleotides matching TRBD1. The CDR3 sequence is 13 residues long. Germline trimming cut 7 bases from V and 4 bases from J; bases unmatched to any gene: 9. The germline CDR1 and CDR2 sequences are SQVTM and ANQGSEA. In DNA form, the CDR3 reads TGCAGCGCGACAGGGTCCGACATCTATGGCTACACCTTC. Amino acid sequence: CSATGSDIYGYTF. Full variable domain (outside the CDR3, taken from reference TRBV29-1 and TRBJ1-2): SAVISQKPSRDICQRGTSLTIQCQVDSQVTMMFWYRQQPGQSLTLIATANQGSEATYESGFVIDKFPISRPNLTFSTLTVSNMSPEDSSIYLCSATGSDIYGYTFGSGTRLTVV.

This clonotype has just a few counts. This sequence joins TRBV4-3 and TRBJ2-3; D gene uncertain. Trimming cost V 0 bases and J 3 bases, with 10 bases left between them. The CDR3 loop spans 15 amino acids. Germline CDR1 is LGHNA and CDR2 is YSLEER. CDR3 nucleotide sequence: TGCGCCAGCAGCCAAGATCAGGCGGCAACAGATACGCAGTATTTT. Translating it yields CASSQDQAATDTQYF.

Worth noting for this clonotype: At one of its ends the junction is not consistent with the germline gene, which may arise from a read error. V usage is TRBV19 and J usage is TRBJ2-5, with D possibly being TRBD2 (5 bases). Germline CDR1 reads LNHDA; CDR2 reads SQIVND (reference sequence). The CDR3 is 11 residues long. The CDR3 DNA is TGTGCCAGTAGGATAGCGGAGACCCAGTACTTC. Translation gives CASRIAETQYF.

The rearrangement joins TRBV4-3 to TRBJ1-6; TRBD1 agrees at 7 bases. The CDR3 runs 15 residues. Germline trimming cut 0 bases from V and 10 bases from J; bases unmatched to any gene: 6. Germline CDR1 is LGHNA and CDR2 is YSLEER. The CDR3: CASSQDVRGGSPLHF. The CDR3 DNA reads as TGCGCCAGCAGCCAAGATGTCAGGGGGGGATCACCCCTCCACTTT.

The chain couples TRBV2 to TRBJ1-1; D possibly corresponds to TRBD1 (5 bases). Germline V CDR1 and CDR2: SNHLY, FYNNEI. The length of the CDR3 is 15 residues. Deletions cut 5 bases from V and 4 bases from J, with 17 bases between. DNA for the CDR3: TGTGCCAGCAGTCCCTACTCCCGGGGGAGCACTGAAGCTTTCTTT. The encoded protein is CASSPYSRGSTEAFF.

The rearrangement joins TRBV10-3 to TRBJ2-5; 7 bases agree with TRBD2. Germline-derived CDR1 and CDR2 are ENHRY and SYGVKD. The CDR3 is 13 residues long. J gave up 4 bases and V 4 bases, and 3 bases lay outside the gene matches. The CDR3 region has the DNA TGTGCCATCAGTGGACTAGCTGGAGAGACCCAGTACTTC. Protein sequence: CAISGLAGETQYF.